This T cell receptor (beta chain) stems from a study of CD8+CD57+ T cells in acquired aplastic anemia. Study context: Isolated CD4+ and CD8+ cells, once sorted, yielded DNA averaging roughly 3 ug.

This clonotype was found a few times. Given a much more abundant clone one base away, this may be a read error. Using genomic DNA as the template, TCR beta VDJ and CDR3 profiling was carried out. TCRdb independently ran MiXCR on the reads; one entry per CDR3 protein. The sample records approximately 470,000 distinct CDR3 sequences, approximately 33% being singletons. From germline, CDR1 is SGHTA and CDR2 FQGNSA. The CDR3 is 14 amino acids. By flow cytometry, patients selected for sequencing had shown an expansion of CD8+CD57+ cells. The patients, all of them, had severe acquired aplastic anemia. The TCR sequence derives from a human donor with aplastic anemia. What was sequenced was sorted CD4+, CD8+, or CD8+CD57+ T cells (not recorded which) from PBMCs. The chain uses TRBV7-2 and TRBJ1-6; D is uncertain. CDR3 region: CASSLGLVGSPPHF. For the CDR3, the DNA is TGTGCCAGCAGCTTAGGCCTCGTGGGGTCACCCCCCCACTTT.